This TCR beta chain comes out of a study of beta chain features in type 1 diabetes. Study-wide points: Type 1 diabetes patients showed a moderate but significant shortening of TCRB CDR3s in all four CD4+ subsets.

Expressed TCRB transcripts were sequenced, since all the RNA that had been isolated was reverse transcribed. Roughly 1 million reads, on average, were obtained from stem cell-like memory T cell samples. This table comes from immunoSEQ multiplex PCR, and its TCRdb copy is limited to in-frame clones, with some not included. Seen here are around 14,000 clones, about 72% observed once, and the top ten hold around 0.3%. On this clone itself: Its specificity is unknown.

Staining for CD45RO/CCR7/CD25/CD127/CD95/CD27 allowed sorting of CD4+ naive, central memory, regulatory and stem cell-like memory cells. Sorted cells reached over 98% purity in every population. The sequenced material came from stem cell memory CD4+ T cells from blood. The clonotype originates from a woman between 18 and 30 years old with type 1 diabetes.

The CDR3 nucleotides read TGTGCCAGCTCACCTCGGACAATCAGGAGGAACACTGAAGCTTTCTTT. Translation: CASSPRTIRRNTEAFF. This chain joins TRBV18 and TRBJ1-1; maybe TRBD1 (5 bases). Per the germline V gene, CDR1 is KGHSH and CDR2 is LQKENI. This CDR3 has 16 amino acids. Deletions cut 3 bases from V and 1 base from J, with 15 bases between.